The source of this TCR beta chain is a study of shared clonotypes between healthy human individuals. Repertoires were generated with immunoSEQ multiplex PCR, while TCRdb's copy carries only in-frame clones and drops some. This sample has about 670,000 clones, with 60% to 80% found just once. Study findings and constraints: Clonotypes not shared had lower generation probabilities than those common to all four donors. Larger estimated richness was generally seen in naive subsets than in memory subsets.

For this clone: The antigen is undetermined. An end of the junction differs from the germline gene, which may be a read error.

The CDR3 consists of 16 residues. Germline V gives CDR1 MNHNS, CDR2 SASEGT. The clonotype was recovered from a woman in her thirties in good health. The sample taken for sequencing was memory CD4+ T cells sorted from blood. Subset defined: CD45RA-negative fraction. This chain joins TRBV6-1 and TRBJ2-2, with 14 bases fitting TRBD2. The CDR3 loop reads CASREGTSGSTGELFF. The CDR3 DNA is TGTGCCAGCAGAGAAGGGACTAGCGGGAGCACCGGGGAGCTGTTTTTT.